The TCR beta chain described here comes from a study of STAT5B mutations in CD4+ large granular lymphocyte leukemia. Study summary: Among healthy donors, a particular HLA allele went with more CDR3 'QG' motifs.

Study-wide results and caveats: Patient CD4-sorted repertoires stayed more clonal than healthy ones after leukemic-clone removal. TRBV06-family usage was enriched in top patient clones (8/27) versus controls (2/35). Main leukemic clonotypes were patient-specific, but roughly 23% appeared at low frequency elsewhere.

Only in-frame clones appear in the TCRdb table, and some are missing; sequencing was by immunoSEQ multiplex PCR. The sample yields some 45,000 clones, 80% to 90% seen once. CDR1 is MNHEY and CDR2 is SMNVEV in the germline V gene (reference sequence). The CDR3 has 14 amino acids. Trimming took 6 bases from V and 6 from J; bases not matched to a gene: 11. Points on this clone: Its antigen is unknown.

What was sequenced was CD4+ T cells from blood buffy coats. The genes are TRBV27 and TRBJ2-7; TRBD1 aligns across 7 bases. The TCR sequence derives from a human donor in good health. CDR3 protein: CASSKNRGEGEQYF. CDR3 nucleotide sequence: TGTGCCAGCAGCAAGAACAGGGGAGAGGGCGAGCAGTACTTC.